This TCR beta chain was recovered during a study of PD-1 blockade in classical Hodgkin lymphoma. Study-wide results and limits: There was a significant rise in CD4+ TCR diversity by C4D1, with no such rise for CD8+. Whatever underlies the repertoire differences (possibly disease activity or prior therapy) remains undefined.

The time point: cycle 4 day 1 (C4D1), after more than five weeks of nivolumab. Each patient relapsed following autologous stem cell transplantation, and prior brentuximab vedotin exposure differed. The CD4+ T cells used were purified from thawed PBMCs through magnetic negative selection. The CDR3 is 16 residues long. Of note for this clone: Its specificity is unknown.

Produced via immunoSEQ multiplex PCR; TCRdb's table is partial and in-frame only. Altogether around 30,000 clones are present, around nine tenths being singletons, with the ten largest covering around 0.3%. The sequence came from a human donor with classical Hodgkin lymphoma. This specimen consisted of CD4+ T cells from blood, obtained before the fourth cycle of nivolumab. The rearrangement joins TRBV21-1 to TRBJ2-2; no DNA check was done on the table's D call, TRBD1. TRBV21-1 is listed as a pseudogene. CDR3 residues: CASSNGTGGNTGELFF. As DNA, the CDR3 is TGTGCCAGCAGCAATGGGACAGGGGGAAACACCGGGGAGCTGTTTTTT.